This T cell receptor beta chain was recovered during a study of T-cell reconstitution after alpha-beta-depleted transplantation in children. Study-level points and caveats: At the one-year point after transplant, T-cell counts and TCRbeta diversity were found to come mostly from T cells that had been newly produced. In patients about two months after transplant, alpha-beta T cells reportedly arose from several hundred expanded graft clones. There were some patients whose high TCRbeta diversity at day 60 came from surviving recipient T cells and thymic progenitors.

CDR1 is SGHVS, CDR2 FQNEAQ, per germline. V was cut by 5 bases and J by 3 bases, with 8 bases left in between. The length of the CDR3 is 13 residues. Only one count was recorded for this clonotype. The target antigen is unknown. Preparation of the TCRbeta library used unique molecular identifiers. One entry per CDR3 protein, called by TCRdb with MiXCR from the PCR reads. The sample shows 800,000 to 1,000,000 distinct CDR3 sequences, under 30% of them seen only once. This chain uses TRBV7-8 with TRBJ2-4; D gene unclear. The sequencing here drew on PBMCs, mostly from graft donor cells, taken 360 days after TCRalphabeta/CD19-depleted stem cell transplant. The clonotype was recovered from a boy younger than two who had a stem cell transplant for SCID, so the T cells may come from the graft donor. This CDR3 is CASSQTDKNIQYF. For the CDR3, the DNA is TGTGCCAGCAGCCAGACTGACAAAAACATTCAGTACTTC. Using reference TRBV7-8 and TRBJ2-4 for the parts outside the CDR3, the full variable domain is GAGVSQSPRYKVAKRGQDVALRCDPISGHVSLFWYQQALGQGPEFLTYFQNEAQLDKSGLPSDRFFAERPEGSVSTLKIQRTQQEDSAVYLCASSQTDKNIQYFGAGTRLSVL.